This entry lists 7 T cell receptor beta chains sequenced from one sample in a study of cytomegalovirus exposure and HLA in healthy donors. PCR primers comprised 60 Vbeta and 13 Jbeta primers. TCRdb keeps only in-frame clones here, not all; method: immunoSEQ multiplex PCR. The sample includes roughly 100,000 clones, approximately 9% of them seen just once. Sequencing was carried out using PBMCs. The receptors stem from a man aged 45-65 years in good health and CMV-seropositive.

This clone was detected ten times or more. The V and J genes are TRBV7-2 and TRBJ2-7; D perhaps matches TRBD1 (6 bases). Trimming pared 7 bases from V and 6 bases from J, leaving 19 bases between. The CDR3 covers 14 residues. Germline V gives CDR1 SGHTA, CDR2 FQGNSA. The CDR3: CASTFGGHPSEQYF. Here the CDR3 DNA reads TGTGCCAGCACCTTTGGGGGACACCCCTCCGAGCAGTACTTC. Using reference TRBV7-2 and TRBJ2-7 for the parts outside the CDR3, the full variable domain is GAGVSQSPSNKVTEKGKDVELRCDPISGHTALYWYRQSLGQGLEFLIYFQGNSAPDKSGLPSDRFSAERTGGSVSTLTIQRTQQEDSAVYLCASTFGGHPSEQYFGPGTRLTVT.

This clone showed up just a few times. The chain's CDR3 is CASRNTGNSNQPQHF. CDR3 in DNA: TGTGCCAGCAGAAATACAGGCAATAGCAATCAGCCCCAGCATTTT. The gene calls are TRBV6-6 and TRBJ1-5; possible D gene TRBD1, 5 bases. V was shortened by 6 bases and J by 0 bases, with 12 bases between the two germline ends. This CDR3 spans 15 amino acids. CDR1 and CDR2 (germline): MNHNY, SVGAGI (reference sequence).

This clone came up a few times. The chain couples TRBV13 to TRBJ2-3; 7 bases map to TRBD2. This CDR3 contains 15 residues. Germline V gene data show CDR1 as PRHDT and CDR2 as FYEKMQ (reference sequence). V lost 4 bases to trimming and J lost 2 bases; unmatched junction nucleotides: 6. In nucleotides, the CDR3 is TGTGCCAGCAGCTCTATAGGGACTAACACAGATACGCAGTATTTT. This encodes CASSSIGTNTDTQYF.

There are a few counts of this clone. This chain uses TRBV27 with TRBJ1-1; D may be TRBD1 (5 bases). V was cut by 6 bases and J by 1 base, with 12 bases left in between. The germline CDR1 and CDR2 sequences are MNHEY and SMNVEV (reference sequence). CDR3 length: 14 residues. CDR3 region: CASSRRDGNTEAFF. For the CDR3, the DNA is TGTGCCAGCAGCCGCAGGGATGGGAACACTGAAGCTTTCTTT.

The chain recombines TRBV7-6 with TRBJ2-1; D unclear. V was cut by 5 bases and J by 0 bases, with 14 bases left in between. The germline V gene encodes CDR1 SGHVS and CDR2 FNYEAQ. The CDR3 contains 16 residues. CDR3 sequence reads: CASSTVDSLSYNEQFF. DNA of the CDR3: TGTGCCAGCAGCACCGTAGACTCGCTCTCCTACAATGAGCAGTTCTTC.

V is TRBV30 and J is TRBJ2-5, with 10 bases lining up with TRBD1. This CDR3 comprises 16 residues. With 3 bases clipped from V and 4 bases from J, the junction kept 11 bases outside the gene matches. Germline CDR1 is GTSNPN and CDR2 is SVGIG (reference sequence). The CDR3 region is CAWRRGTGAGAETQYF. The CDR3 coding sequence is TGTGCCTGGAGGAGGGGGACAGGGGCCGGTGCAGAGACCCAGTACTTC.

The chain joins TRBV30 to TRBJ1-5, with 7 positions matching TRBD1. Germline-derived CDR1 and CDR2 are GTSNPN and SVGIG (reference sequence). This CDR3 is 14 amino acids long. The V segment lost 5 bases and the J segment 3 bases; nucleotides outside the gene matches: 7. CDR3 residues: CAWASGQHNQPQHF. The CDR3 bases are TGTGCCTGGGCCTCGGGACAGCACAATCAGCCCCAGCATTTT.